Described below is a single T cell receptor beta chain sequence and its context. No antigen is known for it. Per germline, CDR1 LGHNA and CDR2 YSLEER. The V segment lost 0 bases and the J segment 5 bases; nucleotides outside the gene matches: 6. The CDR3 is 17 amino acids. This sample stems from a study of beta chain features in type 1 diabetes. Study details: Cells sorted and examined across all samples totaled approximately 100,000,000. Broader study findings: TCRB CDR3 length was moderately but significantly reduced in all four CD4+ subsets of Type 1 diabetes patients.

Of the isolated RNA, all was reverse transcribed, and so the sequenced material was expressed TCRB transcripts. The data were produced by immunoSEQ multiplex PCR, yet TCRdb's version contains in-frame clones alone and is incomplete. The sample lists a few hundred thousand clones, more than 12% seen once, with under 0.02% in the top ten. The chain is built from TRBV4-3 and TRBJ2-2; 10 positions match TRBD2. Material for sequencing was naive CD4+ T cells from blood. The sequence was collected from a woman in her late teens or twenties in good health. The CDR3 nucleotides are TGCGCCAGCAGCCAAGATGGGACTAGCGAGCCAACCGGGGAGCTGTTTTTT. Translating it yields CASSQDGTSEPTGELFF.